This TCR beta chain is drawn from a study of blood T cell repertoires in COVID-19. The germline gives CDR1 MNHEY, CDR2 SVGAGI. Trimming took 5 bases from V and 5 from J; bases not matched to a gene: 5. This CDR3 has 15 residues. The protocol was immunoSEQ multiplex PCR, while the TCRdb copy is restricted to in-frame clones and leaves out a portion. The sample lists more than 250,000 clones, around 86% seen once, with 1% in the top ten. The source material was peripheral blood. The rearrangement uses TRBV6-5 and TRBJ2-2; 10 bases fit TRBD2. The clonotype originates from a man aged 45-65 years with active or convalescent COVID-19. This CDR3 is CASSNLAGATGELFF. The CDR3 DNA is TGTGCCAGCAGTAACCTAGCGGGAGCGACCGGGGAGCTGTTTTTT.